This T cell receptor (beta chain) was documented in a study of blood T cell repertoires in COVID-19. Turning to the study itself: Whether acute or convalescent, the COVID-19 samples came from the United States, Italy and Spain. Nucleic acid was either cDNA or gDNA, and it came from T cells, B-cell-depleted T cells, or PBMCs.

This CDR3 has 17 amino acids. J was trimmed by 0 bases and V by 6 bases; bases with no gene match: 6. CDR1 and CDR2 from the germline V gene are MDHEN and SYDVKM. Only in-frame clones appear in the TCRdb table, and some are missing; sequencing was by immunoSEQ multiplex PCR. Of tens of thousands of clones in the sample, roughly four fifths are singletons; the top ten hold less than 9%. Sequencing used peripheral blood. This TCR was recovered from a man in his forties or fifties with active or convalescent COVID-19. The genes are TRBV28 and TRBJ2-7; the match to TRBD2 covers 15 bases. CDR3 loop: CASRGLAGGRVSYEQYF. The CDR3 nucleotides read TGTGCCAGCAGGGGACTAGCGGGGGGCCGGGTCTCCTACGAGCAGTACTTC.